This TCR beta chain derives from a study of OX40 agonist ivuxolimab in advanced cancers. About this clone: The antigen is not known.

Study-wide points: Low normalized T-cell clonal expansion was additionally recorded for some nonresponders.

Only in-frame clones appear in the TCRdb table, and some are missing; sequencing was by immunoSEQ multiplex PCR. Of 83,000 or so clones in the sample, around 80% were seen once. This TCR derives from an adult with an advanced solid tumor such as melanoma, head and neck, liver or kidney cancer. Sample: CD4+ or CD8+ T cells sorted from blood, taken in a trial of the OX40 agonist ivuxolimab.

CDR3 bases: TGCGCCAGCAGCTTGTCGGGGCTGAACACTGAAGCTTTCTTT. Amino acids: CASSLSGLNTEAFF. The chain employs TRBV5-1 and TRBJ1-1, with a possible D match to TRBD1 (5 bases). CDR3 size: 14 residues. Trimming shortened V by 1 base and J by 0 bases, and 7 bases separated the two germline ends. CDR1 and CDR2 (germline): SGHRS, YFSETQ.